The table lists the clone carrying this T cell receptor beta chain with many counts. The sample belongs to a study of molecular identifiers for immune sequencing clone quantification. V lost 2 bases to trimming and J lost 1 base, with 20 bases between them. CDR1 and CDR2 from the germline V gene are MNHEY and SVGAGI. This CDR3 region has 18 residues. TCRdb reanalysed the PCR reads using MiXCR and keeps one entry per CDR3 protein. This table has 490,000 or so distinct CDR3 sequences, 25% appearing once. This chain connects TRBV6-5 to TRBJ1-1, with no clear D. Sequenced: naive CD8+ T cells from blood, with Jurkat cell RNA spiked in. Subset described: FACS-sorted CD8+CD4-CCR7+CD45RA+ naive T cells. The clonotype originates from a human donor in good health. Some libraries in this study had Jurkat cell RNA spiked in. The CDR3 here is CASSYSRSGKGSNTEAFF. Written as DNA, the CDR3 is TGTGCCAGCAGTTACAGTAGAAGTGGGAAGGGATCGAACACTGAAGCTTTCTTT.